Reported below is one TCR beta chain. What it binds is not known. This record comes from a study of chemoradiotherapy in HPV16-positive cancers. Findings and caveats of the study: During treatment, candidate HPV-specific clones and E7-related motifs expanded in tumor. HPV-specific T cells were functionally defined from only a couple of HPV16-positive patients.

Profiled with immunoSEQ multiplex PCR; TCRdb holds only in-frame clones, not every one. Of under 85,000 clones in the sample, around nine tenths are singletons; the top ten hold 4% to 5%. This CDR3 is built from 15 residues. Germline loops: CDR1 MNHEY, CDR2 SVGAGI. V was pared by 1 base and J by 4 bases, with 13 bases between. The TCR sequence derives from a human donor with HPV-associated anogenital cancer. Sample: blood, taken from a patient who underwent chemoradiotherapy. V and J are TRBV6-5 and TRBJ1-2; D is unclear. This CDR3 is CASSYYAAARYGYTF. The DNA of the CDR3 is TGTGCCAGCAGTTACTATGCAGCGGCCCGCTATGGCTACACCTTC.